This T cell receptor (beta chain) was recovered during a study of T cells after somatic rescue of genetic block. Germline CDR1 is SGHAT and CDR2 is FQDESV (reference sequence). V dropped 3 bases and J dropped 9 bases, with 18 bases sitting between them. The CDR3 runs to 15 residues. Here immunoSEQ multiplex PCR was the method, and the copy in TCRdb shows in-frame clones only, minus some. Among under 150,000 clones, approximately 90% were seen once, and the ten largest hold about 1.5%. The sequencing sample was made of peripheral blood mononuclear cells (PBMCs). The sequence came from a woman between 18 and 29 years old. The chain uses TRBV11-1 and TRBJ2-1; D may be TRBD2 (5 bases). The CDR3 sequence: CASSLFGAEEAEQFF. CDR3 DNA: TGTGCCAGCAGCTTGTTTGGTGCGGAGGAAGCTGAGCAGTTCTTC.